The clone carrying this T cell receptor beta chain has a handful of counts. Trimming cost V 1 base and J 2 bases; bases outside gene matches: 17. Germline V gene data show CDR1 as SGHAT and CDR2 as FQDESV (reference sequence). The CDR3 runs 21 residues. The source of the sample is a study of T-cell reconstitution after alpha-beta-depleted transplantation in children. It was with unique molecular identifiers that the TCRbeta library was prepared. TCRdb redid the calling of the PCR reads with MiXCR, one entry per CDR3 protein. The repertoire consists of a few hundred thousand distinct CDR3 sequences, with approximately 20% occurring once and the leading ten covering 3% to 4%.

The source was PBMCs from the stem cell graft donor, collected from the stem cell graft. The TCR comes from a human donor who donated a stem cell graft to a child with acute lymphoblastic leukemia. The chain uses TRBV11-1 and TRBJ2-2; TRBD2 matches at 9 bases. CDR3 coding DNA: TGTGCCAGCAGCTTAGTTCGGTGGGCTAGCGGGGCCCTCTCTAACACCGGGGAGCTGTTTTTT. Amino acids: CASSLVRWASGALSNTGELFF.